This TCR beta chain was documented in a study of monozygotic twins with inflammatory bowel disease. Notes on this clonotype: The antigen is unknown.

Samples each yielded cDNA through eight separate reactions. Molecular identifiers with 6-nucleotide sample barcodes were added during cDNA synthesis via template switching. TCRdb reprocessed the 5' RACE reads and reports one entry per CDR3 protein, with no DNA. There are 120,000 to 150,000 distinct CDR3 sequences in the sample, with less than 3% held by the top ten. The CDR3 has 13 residues. Germline CDR1 SGHAT, CDR2 FQNNGV. Study observations and caveats: Relative clonotype sharing with others was diminished in IBD patients versus healthy twins, particularly with disease activity. Healthy co-twins showed greater TCRbeta diversity (inverse Simpson) than IBD patients.

The origin of this receptor is a human donor with ulcerative colitis or Crohn's disease, or a healthy co-twin of an affected twin (not recorded which). The sequenced sample consisted of blood. The chain is built from TRBV11-2 and TRBJ1-2. CDR3 in amino acids: CASSLVGGVGVFF.